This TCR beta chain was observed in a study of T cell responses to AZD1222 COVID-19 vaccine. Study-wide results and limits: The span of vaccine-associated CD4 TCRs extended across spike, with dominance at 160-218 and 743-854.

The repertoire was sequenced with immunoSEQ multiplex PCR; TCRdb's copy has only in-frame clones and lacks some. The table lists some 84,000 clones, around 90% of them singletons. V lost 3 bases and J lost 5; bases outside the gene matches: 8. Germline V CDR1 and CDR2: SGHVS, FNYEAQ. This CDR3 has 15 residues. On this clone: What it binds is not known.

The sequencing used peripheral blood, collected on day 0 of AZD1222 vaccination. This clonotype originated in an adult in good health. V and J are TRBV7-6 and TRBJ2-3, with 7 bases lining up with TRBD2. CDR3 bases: TGTGCCAGCAGCTTGGGGAGAGCGGGAATAGATACGCAGTATTTT. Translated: CASSLGRAGIDTQYF. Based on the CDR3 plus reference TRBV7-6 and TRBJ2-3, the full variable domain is GAGVSQSPRYKVTKRGQDVALRCDPISGHVSLYWYRQALGQGPEFLTYFNYEAQQDKSGLPNDRFSAERPEGSISTLTIQRTEQRDSAMYRCASSLGRAGIDTQYFGPGTRLTVL.